The present T cell receptor beta chain was sequenced within a study of T cell responses to AZD1222 COVID-19 vaccine. Points from the study as a whole: Spike regions recognized by vaccine-associated CD4 TCRs spanned the protein, led by 160-218 and 743-854. Females outnumbered males among donors, who were mostly white British; clonal diversity was possibly underestimated. Repertoire sampling happened only post peak T cell response. Vaccination with two AZD1222 doses was followed by a rise in Spike-specific TCR breadth and depth.

The method was immunoSEQ multiplex PCR; TCRdb's version includes in-frame clones alone and lacks a portion of them. Of some 100,000 clones in the sample, 80% to 90% are singletons; the top ten hold about 2.5%. A note on this clone: Its target is unknown.

This CDR3 is 15 amino acids long. Germline-derived CDR1 and CDR2 are SNHLY and FYNNEI. The V gene lost 6 bases and the J gene lost 2 bases, with 15 bases spanning the gap. The sample was peripheral blood, taken 28 days after the second AZD1222 dose. The V and J genes are TRBV2 and TRBJ2-3, with a tentative D call TRBD1 (6 bases). The receptor comes from an adult who received the AZD1222 COVID-19 vaccine. Here the CDR3 DNA reads TGTGCCAGCAGCCTATCCGGGACAACCACAGATACGCAGTATTTT. This translates into CASSLSGTTTDTQYF.